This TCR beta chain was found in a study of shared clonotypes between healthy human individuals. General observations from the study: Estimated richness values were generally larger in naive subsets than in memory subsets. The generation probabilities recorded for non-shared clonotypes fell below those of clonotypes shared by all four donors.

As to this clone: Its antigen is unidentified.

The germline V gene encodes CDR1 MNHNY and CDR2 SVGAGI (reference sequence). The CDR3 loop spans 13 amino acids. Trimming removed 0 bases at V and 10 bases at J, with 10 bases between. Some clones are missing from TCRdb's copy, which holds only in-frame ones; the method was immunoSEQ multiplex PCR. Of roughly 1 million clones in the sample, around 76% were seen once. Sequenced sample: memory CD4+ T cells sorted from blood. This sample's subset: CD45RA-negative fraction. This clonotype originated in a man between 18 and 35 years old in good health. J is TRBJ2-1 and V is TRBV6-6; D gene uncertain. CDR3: CASSYSQETEQFF. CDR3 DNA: TGTGCCAGCAGTTACTCGCAGGAGACGGAGCAGTTCTTC.